This T cell receptor beta chain came from a study of blood T cell repertoires in COVID-19. Study in general: The origin of the acute and convalescent COVID-19 samples was the United States, Italy and Spain.

Trimming at V came to 6 bases and at J to 0 bases, leaving 8 bases not matched to a gene. This CDR3 is built from 16 residues. Per germline, CDR1 ENHRY and CDR2 SYGVKD. TCRdb's table, derived via immunoSEQ multiplex PCR, lists solely in-frame clones and lacks some. This sample has around 30,000 clones; 65% to 90% occur once, and the top ten carry approximately 24%. V is TRBV10-3 and J is TRBJ2-3, with 8 bases identical to TRBD1. The sequence was collected from a human donor in a cohort sampled during active COVID-19. Input material: peripheral blood. DNA of the CDR3: TGTGCCATCAGCCACGACCGGGACAGGAGCACAGATACGCAGTATTTT. It encodes CAISHDRDRSTDTQYF.